One sample yielded the 26 T cell receptor beta chains listed below, sequenced in a study of blood T cell repertoires in COVID-19. The data were produced by immunoSEQ multiplex PCR, yet TCRdb's version contains in-frame clones alone and is incomplete. Among 100,000 to 150,000 clones, 80% to 90% were seen once, and the ten largest hold 2% to 3%. The sequencing input was PBMCs or T cells enriched from blood (not recorded which). Every receptor here comes from a man aged 35-49 years with acute COVID-19.

This chain joins TRBV5-4 and TRBJ1-6, with 7 bases identical to TRBD1. Looked up from germline, CDR1 is SGHNT and CDR2 is YYREEE (reference sequence). V was pared by 3 bases and J by 10 bases, with 4 bases of the junction left unmatched. The CDR3 loop spans 13 amino acids. The DNA for the CDR3 is TGTGCCAGCAGCTACGGACAGGCCTCACCCCTCCACTTT. Amino acids: CASSYGQASPLHF.

The CDR3 sequence: CASTSTDPDTQYF. The CDR3 DNA reads as TGCGCCAGCACCTCAACTGATCCGGATACGCAGTATTTT. The chain recombines TRBV5-1 with TRBJ2-3; no definite D call. With 6 bases removed from V and 6 bases from J, the gap between germline ends came to 14 bases. This CDR3 has 13 residues. Germline values: CDR1 SGHRS, CDR2 YFSETQ.

About this clone: In the same sample, other DNA sequences code for this CDR3. This chain uses TRBV12-3 or TRBV12-4 with TRBJ2-2, with D perhaps TRBD1 (6 bases). The CDR3 has 13 residues. V dropped 6 bases and J dropped 5 bases, with 10 bases sitting between them. CDR3 loop: CASREQGTGELFF. CDR3 sequence (DNA): TGTGCCAGCAGAGAACAGGGAACCGGGGAGCTGTTTTTT.

This chain links TRBV29-1 with TRBJ2-5, with 12 positions matching TRBD1. The CDR3 sequence is 14 residues long. Germline CDR1 and CDR2: SQVTM and ANQGSEA. V shed 8 bases, J shed 3 bases, and the junction held 7 bases outside the gene matches. The CDR3 coding sequence is TGCAGCTCAACCGGGACAGGGGGCGAAGAGACCCAGTACTTC. Residues: CSSTGTGGEETQYF.

The rearrangement links TRBV10-3 to TRBJ2-2, with TRBD1 matching over 8 bases. The CDR3 is 15 residues long. Germline CDR1 and CDR2: ENHRY and SYGVKD. The ends lost 7 bases at V and 0 bases at J; junction bases unmatched: 4. The CDR3 sequence: CAIKLTGANTGELFF. The DNA for the CDR3 is TGTGCCATCAAACTGACAGGGGCGAACACCGGGGAGCTGTTTTTT.

The DNA for the CDR3 is TGTGCCAGCAGCTTAAGGGGGACAGATACGCAGTATTTT. Translating gives CASSLRGTDTQYF. The chain has TRBV11-3 and TRBJ2-3; tentatively, D is TRBD1 (6 bases). The CDR3 is 13 residues long. Deletions cut 2 bases from V and 3 bases from J, with 6 bases between. Germline V gene data show CDR1 as SGHNT and CDR2 as YENEEA.

This clone was seen only once. V gene TRBV19 combines with J gene TRBJ2-5; D not resolved. The CDR3 totals 14 residues. Between the trimmed V and J ends, which lost 6 bases and 5 bases, there was a span of 16 bases. Germline CDR1 LNHDA, CDR2 SQIVND (reference sequence). CDR3 bases: TGTGCCAGTAGCTCGGGTTGGGTAACGGAGACCCAGTACTTC. Its protein is CASSSGWVTETQYF.

This chain links TRBV28 with TRBJ2-7; 10 nucleotides match TRBD1. The junction had 8 bases not matched to a gene; V was cut back by 6 bases and J by 3 bases. Per the germline V gene, CDR1 is MDHEN and CDR2 is SYDVKM. The CDR3 has 15 amino acids. The CDR3 DNA sequence: TGTGCCAGCAGGGGGGGGACAGGGGAATTCTACGAGCAGTACTTC. It yields the protein CASRGGTGEFYEQYF.

The rearrangement links TRBV29-1 to TRBJ1-1, with D unclear. V was shortened by 2 bases and J by 5 bases, with 12 bases between the two germline ends. The CDR3 loop spans 13 amino acids. Germline-derived CDR1 and CDR2 are SQVTM and ANQGSEA. The CDR3 protein is CSVENTSGTEAFF. In DNA, the CDR3 is TGCAGCGTTGAAAATACGAGCGGAACTGAAGCTTTCTTT. Based on the CDR3 plus reference TRBV29-1 and TRBJ1-1, the full variable domain is SAVISQKPSRDICQRGTSLTIQCQVDSQVTMMFWYRQQPGQSLTLIATANQGSEATYESGFVIDKFPISRPNLTFSTLTVSNMSPEDSSIYLCSVENTSGTEAFFGQGTRLTVV.

This clone has more than one count but fewer than ten. The chain links TRBV6-5 to TRBJ1-1; possible D gene TRBD1, 5 bases. Germline CDR1 is MNHEY and CDR2 is SVGAGI. The CDR3 runs to 13 residues. Trimming pared 2 bases from V and 5 bases from J, leaving 9 bases between. DNA of the CDR3: TGTGCCAGCAGTTACCCCCCAGGGACTGAAGCTTTCTTT. Translated, it gives CASSYPPGTEAFF.

The chain uses TRBV2 and TRBJ1-4; 12 bases line up with TRBD1. This CDR3 is 20 amino acids long. V dropped 6 bases and J dropped 0; count of bases not matched to a gene: 14. Germline CDR1 and CDR2: SNHLY and FYNNEI. This CDR3 is CASRSPGQGAPMATNEKLFF. The CDR3 DNA follows: TGTGCCAGCAGATCTCCGGGACAGGGGGCCCCAATGGCAACTAATGAAAAACTGTTTTTT.

The V and J genes are TRBV12-5 and TRBJ2-3, with D perhaps TRBD2 (5 bases). The germline V and J ends were trimmed by 5 bases and 7 bases, with 13 bases remaining between them. CDR3 size: 13 residues. CDR1 and CDR2 (germline): LGHNT, FRNRAP. CDR3 coding DNA: TGTGCTAGTGGTCTCCTTACGGGAAATACGCAGTATTTT. Amino acids: CASGLLTGNTQYF. Full variable domain (remainder filled in from reference TRBV12-5 and TRBJ2-3): DARVTQTPRHKVTEMGQEVTMRCQPILGHNTVFWYRQTMMQGLELLAYFRNRAPLDDSGMPKDRFSAEMPDATLATLKIQPSEPRDSAVYFCASGLLTGNTQYFGPGTRLTVL.

The rearrangement joins TRBV11-2 to TRBJ2-3; D may be TRBD2 (5 bases). Trimming took off 0 bases at V and 0 bases at J, with 7 bases between the two ends. This CDR3 spans 15 amino acids. The germline V gene has CDR1 SGHAT and CDR2 FQNNGV. Here the CDR3 DNA reads TGTGCCAGCAGCTTAGACGGGGTCAGCACAGATACGCAGTATTTT. It is translated as CASSLDGVSTDTQYF.

The chain is built from TRBV5-8 and TRBJ1-1, with TRBD1 as a possible D gene (5 bases). Trimming pared 9 bases from V and 4 bases from J, leaving 16 bases between. Germline values: CDR1 SGHTS, CDR2 YDEGEE. The CDR3 has 13 residues. For the CDR3, the DNA is TGTGCCAACCTATATAGGGGCACCACTGAAGCTTTCTTT. Protein: CANLYRGTTEAFF.

Remarks on this clone: Different DNA sequences within this sample yield the same CDR3. The genes are TRBV7-2 and TRBJ1-2; 8 positions match TRBD1. The V gene's germline CDR1 is SGHTA and CDR2 FQGNSA. V shed 3 bases and J 3 bases; nucleotides not matched to a gene: 0. This CDR3 region has 13 residues. The CDR3 loop reads CASSLTGDYGYTF. CDR3 bases: TGTGCCAGCAGCTTGACAGGGGACTATGGCTACACCTTC.

CDR3 amino acids: CASSLTGGEQPQHF. CDR3 sequence (DNA): TGTGCCAGCAGCTTGACAGGGGGAGAACAGCCCCAGCATTTT. The genes are TRBV7-8 and TRBJ1-5, with 9 bases aligning to TRBD1. CDR1 and CDR2 (germline): SGHVS, FQNEAQ. The CDR3 runs 14 residues. The J segment lost 7 bases and the V segment lost 3 bases, leaving 4 bases of the junction unmatched.

The chain employs TRBV6-5 and TRBJ2-3, with 10 bases aligning to TRBD1. Germline loops: CDR1 MNHEY, CDR2 SVGAGI. This CDR3 comprises 15 residues. The junction had 5 bases not matched to a gene; V was cut back by 5 bases and J by 3 bases. CDR3 loop: CASSRTGGITDTQYF. The CDR3 nucleotides read TGTGCCAGCAGTAGGACAGGGGGGATTACAGATACGCAGTATTTT.

The rearrangement uses TRBV11-3 and TRBJ2-2; 10 positions agree with TRBD2. Germline CDR1 is SGHNT and CDR2 is YENEEA. The CDR3 sequence is 14 residues long. V lost 7 bases to trimming and J lost 4 bases; unmatched junction nucleotides: 3. The CDR3 DNA sequence: TGTGCCAGCACCCCTAGCGGGAGCACCGGGGAGCTGTTTTTT. This sequence encodes CASTPSGSTGELFF.

The V and J genes are TRBV19 and TRBJ2-3; 8 bases fit TRBD2. The germline V gene has CDR1 LNHDA and CDR2 SQIVND (reference sequence). CDR3 size: 14 residues. Losses at the gene ends were 9 bases for V and 0 bases for J; bases not matched to a gene: 5. The CDR3 nucleotides read TGTGCCAGCCAGCGGGAGTGGAGCACAGATACGCAGTATTTT. It specifies CASQREWSTDTQYF.

The chain couples TRBV6-2 or TRBV6-3 to TRBJ2-3, with no clear D. Germline values: CDR1 MNHEY, CDR2 SVGEGT. This CDR3 is built from 12 residues. Trimming removed 4 bases at V and 5 bases at J, with 7 bases between. Here the CDR3 reads CASSWAGDTQYF. The CDR3 DNA is TGTGCCAGCAGTTGGGCCGGAGATACGCAGTATTTT.

The V gene is TRBV5-1, the J gene TRBJ1-2, with 9 nucleotides matching TRBD1. V lost 0 bases to trimming and J lost 8 bases; unmatched junction nucleotides: 5. This CDR3 spans 14 amino acids. The germline V gene encodes CDR1 SGHRS and CDR2 YFSETQ. DNA of the CDR3: TGCGCCAGCAGCTTGGACAGGGGGCGGATGGGCTACACCTTC. It codes for CASSLDRGRMGYTF.

CDR3 DNA sequence: TGTGCCAGTAGTAGGGACAGCCTCCTTGGGACCCAGTACTTC. Protein product: CASSRDSLLGTQYF. This chain connects TRBV19 to TRBJ2-5; 7 bases map to TRBD1. The CDR3 is 14 residues long. With 4 bases clipped from V and 7 bases from J, the junction kept 9 bases outside the gene matches. In germline, CDR1 is LNHDA, CDR2 SQIVND (reference sequence).

This clone has a single count. This sequence joins TRBV6-5 and TRBJ2-1, with TRBD2 matching over 9 bases. With V trimmed by 3 bases and J by 10 bases, 7 bases remained unmatched. Germline CDR1 is MNHEY and CDR2 is SVGAGI. The CDR3 spans 14 residues. For the CDR3, the DNA is TGTGCCAGCAGTTATTCCCTTAGCGGGGGCGAGCAGTTCTTC. Translation: CASSYSLSGGEQFF.

The gene calls are TRBV27 and TRBJ1-5, with 9 bases lining up with TRBD1. The germline V gene encodes CDR1 MNHEY and CDR2 SMNVEV (reference sequence). With 6 bases clipped from V and 6 bases from J, the junction kept 9 bases outside the gene matches. CDR3 size: 15 residues. CDR3 sequence reads: CASRLGGQGSQPQHF. The CDR3 DNA reads TGTGCCAGCAGACTAGGGGGACAGGGTAGTCAGCCCCAGCATTTT.

The chain carries TRBV19 and TRBJ2-3; 7 nucleotides agree with TRBD2. Per germline, CDR1 LNHDA and CDR2 SQIVND (reference sequence). V shed 4 bases, J shed 3 bases, and the junction held 7 bases outside the gene matches. This CDR3 contains 15 residues. In nucleotides, the CDR3 is TGTGCCAGTAGTAGGGCGGGAGAGGAAACAGATACGCAGTATTTT. It yields the protein CASSRAGEETDTQYF.

The chain is built from TRBV6-6 and TRBJ1-1, with D maybe TRBD1 (6 bases). Germline lookup yields CDR1 MNHNY and CDR2 SVGAGI (reference sequence). CDR3 length equals 13 residues. V was trimmed by 2 bases and J by 6 bases, leaving 10 bases between them. The CDR3 spells CASSYPGQSEAFF. CDR3 bases: TGTGCCAGCAGTTACCCGGGACAATCTGAAGCTTTCTTT.